The clone carrying this T cell receptor (beta chain) was detected once. The target antigen is unknown. The primer mix had 60 Vbeta and 13 Jbeta primers. Clones were read by immunoSEQ multiplex PCR, and TCRdb kept only the in-frame ones, dropping some. The sample yields approximately 100,000 clones, 70% to 80% seen once. The entry originates in a study of cytomegalovirus exposure and HLA in healthy donors. Points from the study as a whole: An analysis done earlier found most TCR beta V segments productive about 87% or about 30% of the time. V- and J-gene trimming of TCR beta was linked (in a later analysis) to a missense DCLRE1C variant.

Healthy bone marrow donors made up the donor group. The CDR3 has 16 amino acids. Germline-derived CDR1 and CDR2 are SGHAT and FQNNGV. Trimming cost V 4 bases and J 5 bases; bases outside gene matches: 9. The sample taken for sequencing was PBMCs. This TCR derives from a female donor in good health and CMV-seronegative. The genes are TRBV11-2 and TRBJ2-1; TRBD2 aligns across 9 bases. CDR3 in amino acids: CASSSYSSGADNEQFF. CDR3 sequence (DNA): TGTGCCAGCAGCTCTTACTCTAGCGGGGCTGACAATGAGCAGTTCTTC.